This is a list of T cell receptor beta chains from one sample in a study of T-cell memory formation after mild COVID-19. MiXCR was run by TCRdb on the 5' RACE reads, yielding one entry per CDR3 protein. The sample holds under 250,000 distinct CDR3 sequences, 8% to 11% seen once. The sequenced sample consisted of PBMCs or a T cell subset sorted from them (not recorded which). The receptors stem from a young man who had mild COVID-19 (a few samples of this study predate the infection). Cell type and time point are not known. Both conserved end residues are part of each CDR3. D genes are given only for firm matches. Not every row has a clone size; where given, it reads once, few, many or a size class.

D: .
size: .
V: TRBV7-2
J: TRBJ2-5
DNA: TGTGCCAGCAGCCCCGGTCCGCGGGCCCAGTACTTC
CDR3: CASSPGPRAQYF

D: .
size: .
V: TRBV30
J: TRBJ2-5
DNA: TGTGCCTGGAGTGGACTAGTGAAGACCCAGTACTTC
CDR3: CAWSGLVKTQYF

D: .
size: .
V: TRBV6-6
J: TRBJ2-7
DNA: TGTGCCAGCACCAAGGCGGGGAGCTCCTACGAGCAGTACTTC
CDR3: CASTKAGSSYEQYF

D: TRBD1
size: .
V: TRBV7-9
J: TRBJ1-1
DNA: TGTGCCAGCAGCTCGGGACAGGACCTATACACTGAAGCTTTCTTT
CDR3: CASSSGQDLYTEAFF

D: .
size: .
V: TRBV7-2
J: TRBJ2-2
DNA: TGTGCCGACATGGAGGGGAACACCGGGGAGCTGTTTTTT
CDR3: CADMEGNTGELFF

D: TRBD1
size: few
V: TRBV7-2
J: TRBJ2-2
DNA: TGTGCCAGCAGCTTAGTAGGACAGGTGGCCGGGGAGCTGTTTTTT
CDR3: CASSLVGQVAGELFF

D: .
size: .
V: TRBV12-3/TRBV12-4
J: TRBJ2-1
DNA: TGTGCCAGCAGTTCCTCGGGGGGCCGGATTGATGAGCAGTTCTTC
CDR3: CASSSSGGRIDEQFF

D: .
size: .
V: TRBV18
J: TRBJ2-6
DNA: TGTGCCAGCTCACCAAGGGTGGGGAACTCTGGGGCCAACGTCCTGACTTTC
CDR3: CASSPRVGNSGANVLTF

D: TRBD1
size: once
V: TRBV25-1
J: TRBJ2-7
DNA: TGTGCCAGCAGTGCCATACCCGGGACAGGGAGCTCCTACGAGCAGTACTTC
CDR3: CASSAIPGTGSSYEQYF

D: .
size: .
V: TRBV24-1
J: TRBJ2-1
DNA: TGTGCCACCAGTGATCAGGACGGAAACTCCTACAATGAGCAGTTCTTC
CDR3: CATSDQDGNSYNEQFF

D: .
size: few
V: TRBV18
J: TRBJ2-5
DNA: TGTGCCAGCTCACCAGTCGGAGGGGAGACCCAGTACTTC
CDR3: CASSPVGGETQYF

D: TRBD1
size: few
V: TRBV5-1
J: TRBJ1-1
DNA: TGCGCCAGCAGCCAACCGACAGGGATGAACACTGAAGCTTTCTTT
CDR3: CASSQPTGMNTEAFF

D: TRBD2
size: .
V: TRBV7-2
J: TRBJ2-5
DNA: TGTGCCAGCAGCCCCAACGCACTAGCGCGAGAGACCCAGTACTTC
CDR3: CASSPNALARETQYF

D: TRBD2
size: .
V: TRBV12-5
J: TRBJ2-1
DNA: TGTGCTAGTGGTAAGAGCGGGGGTCCCTACAATGAGCAGTTCTTC
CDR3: CASGKSGGPYNEQFF

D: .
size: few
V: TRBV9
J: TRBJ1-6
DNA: TGTGCCAGCAGCTTGGGGACGTTCGCCTATAATTCACCCCTCCACTTT
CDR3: CASSLGTFAYNSPLHF

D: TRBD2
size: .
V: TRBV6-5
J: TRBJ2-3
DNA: TGTGCCAGCAGTCAGAGAGCGGGGGGGCCTACGTATTTT
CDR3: CASSQRAGGPTYF

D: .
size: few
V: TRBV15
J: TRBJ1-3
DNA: TGTGCCACCAGCAAATCGAGAGCAAACACCATATATTTT
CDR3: CATSKSRANTIYF

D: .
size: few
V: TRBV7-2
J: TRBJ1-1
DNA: TGTGCCAGCACCGCGCCGGGAGGGCTTTTGGCTTTCTTT
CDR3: CASTAPGGLLAFF

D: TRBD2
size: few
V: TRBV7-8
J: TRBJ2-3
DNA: TGTGCCAGCAGCCTCACCCCGACGGGACTAGCAGGAGATACGCAGTATTTT
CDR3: CASSLTPTGLAGDTQYF

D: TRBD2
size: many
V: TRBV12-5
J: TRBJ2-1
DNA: TGTGCTAGTGGCCGAGTCCCGGGACTAGCGATGAGCCAGTTCTTC
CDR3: CASGRVPGLAMSQFF

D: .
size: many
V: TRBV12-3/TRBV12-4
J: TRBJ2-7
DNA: TGTGCCAGCAGTCCAGGACACCTCTACGAGCAGTACTTC
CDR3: CASSPGHLYEQYF

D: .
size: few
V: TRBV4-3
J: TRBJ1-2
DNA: TGCGCCAGCAGCCAGACGGCTATGAACTATGGCTACACCTTC
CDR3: CASSQTAMNYGYTF

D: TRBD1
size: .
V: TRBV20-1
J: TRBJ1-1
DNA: TGCAGTGCTAGGGGGACAGGGGTAATCGGAACTGAAGCTTTCTTT
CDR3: CSARGTGVIGTEAFF

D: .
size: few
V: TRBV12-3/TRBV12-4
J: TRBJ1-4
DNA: TGTGCCAGCAGACCGGGACGCGATAATGAAAAACTGTTTTTT
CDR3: CASRPGRDNEKLFF

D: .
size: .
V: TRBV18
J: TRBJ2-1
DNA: TGTGCCAGCTCACCGGCGGTGGGCCAAGCCGTCAATGAGCAGTTCTTC
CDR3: CASSPAVGQAVNEQFF

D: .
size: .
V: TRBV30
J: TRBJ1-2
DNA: TGTGCCTGGAGAACCGGGGGGGCGAGCTACACCTTC
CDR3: CAWRTGGASYTF

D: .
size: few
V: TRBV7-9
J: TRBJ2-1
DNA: TGTGCCAGCAGCTTAGAAGGTGCTGGGAACAATGAGCAGTTCTTC
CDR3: CASSLEGAGNNEQFF

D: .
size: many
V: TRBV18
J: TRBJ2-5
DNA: TGTGCCAGCTCGCCTAAAGAGACCCAGTACTTC
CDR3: CASSPKETQYF

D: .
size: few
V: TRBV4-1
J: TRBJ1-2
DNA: TGCGCCAGCAGCCAAGATCTTGTGAACAGGGAGTCGGGTGGCTACACCTTC
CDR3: CASSQDLVNRESGGYTF

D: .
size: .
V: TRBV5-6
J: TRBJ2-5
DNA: TGTGCCAGCAGACGGTTGAGCTCGCCATGGGAGACCCAGTACTTC
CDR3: CASRRLSSPWETQYF

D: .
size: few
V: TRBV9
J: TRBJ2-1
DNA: TGTGCCAGCAGCCCCCGAGGGAACAATGAGCAGTTCTTC
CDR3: CASSPRGNNEQFF

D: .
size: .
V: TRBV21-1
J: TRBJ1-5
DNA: TGTGCCAGCAGCAAAGACGCCGGGACAGGCAGTATGGGCAATCAGCCCCAGCATTTT
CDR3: CASSKDAGTGSMGNQPQHF

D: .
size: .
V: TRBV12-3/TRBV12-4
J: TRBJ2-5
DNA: TGTGCCAGCAGTTTACCTGCGCTAGTTGAGACCCAGTACTTC
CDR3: CASSLPALVETQYF

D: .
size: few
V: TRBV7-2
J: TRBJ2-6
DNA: TGTGCCAGCAGCCCGAGGGGGGGTCGCACTGGGGCCAACGTCCTGACTTTC
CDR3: CASSPRGGRTGANVLTF

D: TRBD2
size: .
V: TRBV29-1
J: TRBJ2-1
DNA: TGCAGCGTTGAAAAGGGGCGCGGGGGGACTTACAATGAGCAGTTCTTC
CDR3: CSVEKGRGGTYNEQFF

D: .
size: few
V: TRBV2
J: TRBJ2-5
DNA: TGTGCCAGCAGAGATCAAGGGGAGACCCAGTACTTC
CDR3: CASRDQGETQYF

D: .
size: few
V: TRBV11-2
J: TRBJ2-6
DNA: TGTGCCAGCAGCTTAATTCTCGCCGCAGGGAACGTCCTGACTTTC
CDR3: CASSLILAAGNVLTF

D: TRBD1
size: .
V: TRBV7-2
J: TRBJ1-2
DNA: TGTGCCAGCAGCTTCACGGACAGGTTGGCCTATGGCTACACCTTC
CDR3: CASSFTDRLAYGYTF

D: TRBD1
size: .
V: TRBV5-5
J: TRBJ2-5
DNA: TGTGCCAGCAGCCGACAGGGGGCTTTGGAGACCCAGTACTTC
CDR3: CASSRQGALETQYF

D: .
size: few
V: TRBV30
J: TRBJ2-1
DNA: TGTGCCTGGAGGCAGGGCTGGGAGCAGTTCTTC
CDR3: CAWRQGWEQFF

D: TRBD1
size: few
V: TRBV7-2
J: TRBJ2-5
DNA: TGTGCCAGCAGCTTCGACAGGGGGGTTGCAGAGACCCAGTACTTC
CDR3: CASSFDRGVAETQYF

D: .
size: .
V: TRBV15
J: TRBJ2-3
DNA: TGTGCCACCAGCACGGCGCCGGGACACTACACAGATACGCAGTATTTT
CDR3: CATSTAPGHYTDTQYF

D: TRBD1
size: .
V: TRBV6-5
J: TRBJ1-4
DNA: TGTGCCAGCAGTAATTATGGGACAGGGGGCGGCGAAAAACTGTTTTTT
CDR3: CASSNYGTGGGEKLFF

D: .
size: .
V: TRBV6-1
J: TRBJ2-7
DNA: TGTGCCAGCAGTCGACGGGACCGAGACGCCTACGAGCAGTACTTC
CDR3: CASSRRDRDAYEQYF

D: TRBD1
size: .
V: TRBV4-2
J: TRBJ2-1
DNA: TGTGCCAGCAGCCGCGGACAGGTCGGGGATGAGCAGTTCTTC
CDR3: CASSRGQVGDEQFF

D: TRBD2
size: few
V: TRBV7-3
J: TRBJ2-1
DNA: TGTGCCAGCAGCTTAAGATCCGGACTAGCGGGAAATGAGCAGTTCTTC
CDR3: CASSLRSGLAGNEQFF

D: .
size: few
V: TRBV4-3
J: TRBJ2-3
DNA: TGCGCCAGCAGCCAAGAGGGGGGGCGCACAGATACGCAGTATTTT
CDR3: CASSQEGGRTDTQYF

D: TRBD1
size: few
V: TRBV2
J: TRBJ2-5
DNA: TGTGCCAGCAGTGAGGGACAGGGAGGCCAAGAGACCCAGTACTTC
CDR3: CASSEGQGGQETQYF

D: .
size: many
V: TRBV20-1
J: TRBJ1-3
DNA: TGCAGTGCTAGAGGGACCAGCGGCCCTGGAAACACCATATATTTT
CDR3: CSARGTSGPGNTIYF